The clone carrying this TCR beta chain has only a few counts. Its antigen is currently unknown. The data originate from a study of blood T cells in healthy people across ages. Then a second PCR, running roughly 7 to 11 cycles, was carried out with a sample-barcoded 5' primer and a J-beta primer mix. MiXCR was run by TCRdb on the 5' RACE reads, yielding one entry per CDR3 protein. This sample carries some 760,000 distinct CDR3 sequences, just under 25% of them seen once, and the ten largest clones take around 9.2%. Trimming removed 0 bases from V and 7 bases from J; junction bases left unmatched: 4. Germline V CDR1 and CDR2: MNHEY, SVGAGI. CDR3 size: 15 residues. Study findings and constraints: PBMC samples, being unsorted, prevented any conclusive comparison of naive and antigen-experienced cells. Fewer expanded clones and more diversity marked long-lived versus aged donors.

In addition, the sample was reused for a study of T cells of mothers and their children. That study reports: Mother-child pairs who were related displayed a slightly higher overlap than unrelated pairs, a difference that was non-significant.

The origin of this receptor is a boy aged 10-17 years in good health. Sequenced sample: blood. The chain joins TRBV6-5 to TRBJ2-2; 8 nucleotides align to TRBD1. The CDR3 sequence: CASSYSTGVGGELFF. DNA for the CDR3: TGTGCCAGCAGTTACTCGACAGGGGTGGGCGGGGAGCTGTTTTTT.